These 22 T cell receptor beta chains originate from one sample sequenced in a study of blood T cell repertoires in COVID-19. Sequenced by immunoSEQ multiplex PCR; TCRdb stores in-frame clones only, minus some. Counted here are over 65,000 clones, roughly 82% occurring once; the ten biggest clones make up about 16%. The sequenced sample was peripheral blood. These receptors were obtained from a man aged 80 or over with active COVID-19.

The chain employs TRBV5-6 and TRBJ1-2, with D perhaps TRBD1 (5 bases). CDR1 and CDR2 from the germline V gene are SGHDT and YYEEEE. CDR3 length: 14 amino acids. V lost 1 base and J 2 bases, leaving 9 bases between the germline ends. CDR3 DNA: TGTGCCAGCAGCTTGTGGTGGGGCAACTATGGCTACACCTTC. It translates to CASSLWWGNYGYTF.

The genes are TRBV5-1 and TRBJ2-5; no clear D. The CDR3 loop spans 13 amino acids. Trimming stripped 1 base from V and 1 base from J, with 5 bases between. Germline V gene sequence: CDR1 SGHRS, CDR2 YFSETQ. CDR3 sequence: CASSLNSQETQYF. For the CDR3, the DNA is TGCGCCAGCAGCTTGAATAGCCAAGAGACCCAGTACTTC.

The rearrangement uses TRBV11-2 and TRBJ1-1; the D gene is possibly TRBD1 (6 bases). Per the germline V gene, CDR1 is SGHAT and CDR2 is FQNNGV. The germline V and J ends were trimmed by 0 bases and 1 base, with 21 bases remaining between them. This CDR3 is 19 amino acids long. The CDR3 region is CASSLDLRGTGRRNTEAFF. DNA of the CDR3: TGTGCCAGCAGCTTAGATCTCAGGGGTACCGGACGGCGGAACACTGAAGCTTTCTTT.

The chain combines TRBV29-1 with TRBJ2-7; TRBD2 aligns across 7 bases. Germline CDR1 is SQVTM and CDR2 is ANQGSEA. The junction had 7 bases not matched to a gene; V was cut back by 6 bases and J by 2 bases. This CDR3 has 13 residues. The CDR3, as DNA: TGCAGCGTAATCCGGGACTATCCCTACGAGCAGTACTTC. It codes for CSVIRDYPYEQYF.

This clone was seen a single time. V gene TRBV7-2 combines with J gene TRBJ2-3; 7 bases align to TRBD1. The CDR3 loop spans 16 amino acids. CDR1 and CDR2 (germline): SGHTA, FQGNSA. Losses at the gene ends were 5 bases for V and 0 bases for J; bases not matched to a gene: 8. The CDR3, as DNA: TGTGCCAGCAGCATGGGACAGTTCCCTAGCACAGATACGCAGTATTTT. Amino acid sequence: CASSMGQFPSTDTQYF.

This chain links TRBV27 with TRBJ2-1, with D hard to call. V dropped 3 bases and J dropped 9 bases, with 6 bases sitting between them. This CDR3 is built from 11 residues. CDR1 and CDR2 from the germline V gene are MNHEY and SMNVEV (reference sequence). The CDR3 nucleotides read TGTGCCAGCAGTTTCTACGGTGAGCAGTTCTTC. As protein: CASSFYGEQFF.

The chain uses TRBV19 and TRBJ2-3; TRBD2 matches 14 bases. CDR3 length: 15 amino acids. Germline trimming cut 6 bases from V and 5 bases from J; bases unmatched to any gene: 4. Per germline, CDR1 LNHDA and CDR2 SQIVND (reference sequence). CDR3: CASRRTSGGRDTQYF. CDR3 nucleotides: TGTGCCAGTAGGAGGACTAGCGGGGGGAGAGATACGCAGTATTTT.

This clone is deemed medium-sized. The DNA of the CDR3 is TGTGCCAGCAGAAGGGGGCAATCAACCTACGAGCAGTACTTC. Protein product: CASRRGQSTYEQYF. The chain recombines TRBV2 with TRBJ2-7, with 7 bases matching TRBD1. Germline-derived CDR1 and CDR2 are SNHLY and FYNNEI. This CDR3 spans 14 amino acids. The junction had 7 bases not matched to a gene; V was cut back by 6 bases and J by 2 bases.

This chain uses TRBV7-9 with TRBJ2-1; 8 positions match TRBD2. The CDR3 runs 15 residues. The V gene end was trimmed by 3 bases and the J gene end by 10 bases; junction bases not matched to a gene: 11. Germline V gene sequence: CDR1 SEHNR, CDR2 FQNEAQ (reference sequence). The CDR3 loop is CASSLGPGLVVEQFF. The DNA of the CDR3 is TGTGCCAGCAGCTTGGGACCGGGACTAGTGGTAGAGCAGTTCTTC.

The rearrangement joins TRBV18 to TRBJ2-3; 7 bases are a match to TRBD2. The junction had 1 base not matched to a gene; V was cut back by 4 bases and J by 0 bases. Germline lookup yields CDR1 KGHSH and CDR2 LQKENI. The CDR3 extends over 14 amino acids. CDR3 nucleotides: TGTGCCAGCTCACGGGGGGGTAGCACAGATACGCAGTATTTT. It yields the protein CASSRGGSTDTQYF. Full variable domain (rest looked up from reference TRBV18 and TRBJ2-3): NAGVMQNPRHLVRRRGQEARLRCSPMKGHSHVYWYRQLPEEGLKFMVYLQKENIIDESGMPKERFSAEFPKEGPSILRIQQVVRGDSAAYFCASSRGGSTDTQYFGPGTRLTVL.

CDR3 in amino acids: CSVVGASLNIQYF. The CDR3 nucleotides read TGCAGCGTTGTTGGGGCCTCTTTAAACATTCAGTACTTC. V gene TRBV29-1 combines with J gene TRBJ2-4; D possibly corresponds to TRBD1 (5 bases). With 4 bases removed from V and 6 bases from J, the gap between germline ends came to 13 bases. Germline-derived CDR1 and CDR2 are SQVTM and ANQGSEA. CDR3 length: 13 amino acids.

The chain couples TRBV21-1 to TRBJ1-5; TRBD1, as called in the table, went unchecked against the DNA. TRBV21-1 is assigned pseudogene status. The CDR3 runs 20 residues. Here the CDR3 reads CASSQLPGQGARVSNQPQHF. The CDR3 DNA follows: TGTGCCAGCAGCCAACTTCCGGGACAGGGGGCTCGGGTAAGCAATCAGCCCCAGCATTTT.

This clone was seen many times. V gene TRBV27 combines with J gene TRBJ1-6; D perhaps matches TRBD1 (6 bases). V lost 3 bases, J lost 9 bases, and 15 bases lay in between. CDR1 and CDR2 from the germline V gene are MNHEY and SMNVEV (reference sequence). The CDR3 consists of 15 residues. CDR3 residues: CASSFGQGGISPLHF. Written as DNA, the CDR3 is TGTGCCAGCAGTTTCGGTCAAGGGGGAATTTCACCCCTCCACTTT.

This chain links TRBV29-1 with TRBJ1-1; 9 nucleotides match TRBD1. The CDR3 consists of 14 residues. CDR1 and CDR2 from the germline V gene are SQVTM and ANQGSEA. The junction had 5 bases not matched to a gene; V was cut back by 6 bases and J by 0 bases. This chain's CDR3 is CSVRTGGLNTEAFF. As DNA, the CDR3 is TGCAGCGTCCGCACAGGGGGCTTGAACACTGAAGCTTTCTTT.

This clone was recorded only once. V and J are TRBV6-5 and TRBJ2-5, with 7 positions matching TRBD2. The length of the CDR3 is 16 residues. The ends lost 0 bases at V and 5 bases at J; junction bases unmatched: 9. Germline V gives CDR1 MNHEY, CDR2 SVGAGI. The chain's CDR3 is CASSYSFRLASETQYF. The CDR3 coding sequence is TGTGCCAGCAGTTACTCATTCCGACTAGCTTCGGAGACCCAGTACTTC.

The rearrangement uses TRBV6-5 and TRBJ1-5, with D maybe TRBD1 (5 bases). CDR3 length equals 14 residues. V was trimmed by 2 bases and J by 2 bases, leaving 7 bases between them. Germline values: CDR1 MNHEY, CDR2 SVGAGI. CDR3 nucleotides: TGTGCCAGCAGTTACGTACAGGGCAATCAGCCCCAGCATTTT. This sequence encodes CASSYVQGNQPQHF.

This clone appeared once. The chain carries TRBV9 and TRBJ1-3, with TRBD1 matching 7 bases. From germline, CDR1 is SGDLS and CDR2 YYNGEE. The CDR3 sequence is 15 residues long. V trimming: 4 bases; J trimming: 4 bases; junction bases outside the gene matches: 8. The CDR3 sequence: CASSPAGGFGNTIYF. The CDR3, as DNA: TGTGCCAGCAGCCCTGCAGGGGGTTTCGGAAACACCATATATTTT.

There are many counts of this clone. The chain links TRBV5-1 to TRBJ2-5, with D possibly matching TRBD2 (6 bases). Deletions cut 4 bases from V and 5 bases from J, with 18 bases between. The CDR3 has 15 residues. Germline CDR1 and CDR2: SGHRS and YFSETQ. CDR3: CASSAGTPGVETQYF. The CDR3 DNA is TGCGCCAGCAGCGCGGGGACTCCCGGGGTGGAGACCCAGTACTTC.

The chain employs TRBV5-4 and TRBJ1-1; 9 bases agree with TRBD1. CDR3 length: 16 residues. Per the germline V gene, CDR1 is SGHNT and CDR2 is YYREEE (reference sequence). Trimming took 4 bases from V and 1 from J; bases not matched to a gene: 8. The DNA of the CDR3 is TGTGCCAGCAGCGGATCCGGGACAGGGAAGAACACTGAAGCTTTCTTT. This gives the protein CASSGSGTGKNTEAFF.

The chain is built from TRBV3-1 (or the pseudogene TRBV3-2) and TRBJ1-3; D gene unclear. Trimming left V 4 bases short and J 11 bases short, with 15 bases between. The CDR3 has 13 amino acids. From germline, CDR1 is LGHDT and CDR2 YNNKEL (reference sequence). DNA of the CDR3: TGTGCCAGCAGCCTTCAGACCGGTCGGGCCATATATTTT. This translates into CASSLQTGRAIYF.

The gene calls are TRBV27 and TRBJ2-7; D unclear. The CDR3 length is 16 residues. Germline V gives CDR1 MNHEY, CDR2 SMNVEV (reference sequence). V was pared by 6 bases and J by 1 base, with 19 bases between. The CDR3 DNA follows: TGTGCCAGCAGCCCAACCTTTAGAGTTGAGTCCTACGAGCAGTACTTC. It is translated as CASSPTFRVESYEQYF.

This chain connects TRBV6-5 to TRBJ1-2, with 10 bases lining up with TRBD1. V shed 5 bases, J shed 9 bases, and the junction held 6 bases outside the gene matches. The germline V gene has CDR1 MNHEY and CDR2 SVGAGI. The CDR3 length is 13 residues. CDR3 nucleotide sequence: TGTGCCAGCAGTCTAGACAGGGGGCGTAGCTACACCTTC. Its protein product is CASSLDRGRSYTF.